A single sample is the source of the 30 T cell receptor beta chains below, sequenced in a study of T-cell memory formation after mild COVID-19. MiXCR, run by TCRdb on the 5' RACE reads, gives a single entry per CDR3 protein. The sample carries around 250,000 distinct CDR3 sequences, 15% to 20% recorded once. The sequencing input was PBMCs or a T cell subset sorted from them (not recorded which). The receptor set was obtained from a man in his late teens or twenties who had mild COVID-19 (a few samples of this study predate the infection). Cell type and time point are not known.

This sequence joins TRBV29-1 and TRBJ2-7; a possible D gene is TRBD2 (6 bases). The germline V gene has CDR1 SQVTM and CDR2 ANQGSEA. CDR3 size: 12 residues. Between the trimmed V and J ends, which lost 4 bases and 6 bases, there was a span of 13 bases. The DNA of the CDR3 is TGCAGCGTTGGGTATAGGGGAGGCGAGCAGTACTTC. This translates into CSVGYRGGEQYF.

Worth noting for this clonotype: Because the CDR3 is missing its conserved closing phenylalanine or tryptophan, this is likely a read error. The limits of the CDR3 on the DNA are not certain, so only TCRdb's listed CDR3 is given. J is TRBJ2-5 and V is TRBV5-6. Germline CDR1 and CDR2: SGHDT and YYEEEE. The CDR3 is 11 residues long, ends included. This CDR3 is CASSLGLVGAI.

This clonotype was picked up a small number of times. V and J are TRBV4-2 and TRBJ2-6; the D is unclear. Trimming pared 0 bases from V and 0 bases from J, leaving 15 bases between. This CDR3 spans 19 amino acids. CDR1 LGHNA and CDR2 YNFKEQ come from the germline V gene. The CDR3, as DNA: TGTGCCAGCAGCCAAGATAAGGGTGTAGGATTCTCTGGGGCCAACGTCCTGACTTTC. This translates into CASSQDKGVGFSGANVLTF.

This clonotype was seen only a few times. This rearrangement joins TRBV20-1 to TRBJ2-7, with D perhaps matching TRBD1 (6 bases). CDR1 and CDR2 from the germline V gene are DFQATT and SNEGSKA (reference sequence). CDR3 length: 14 amino acids. Trimming took 6 bases from V and 0 from J, leaving 15 bases between them. The CDR3 loop is CSARPGHSSYEQYF. Written as DNA, the CDR3 is TGCAGTGCCAGACCGGGACATTCCTCCTACGAGCAGTACTTC.

This clonotype was counted a few times. J is TRBJ2-3 and V is TRBV6-5; D may be TRBD2 (6 bases). The CDR3 totals 14 residues. Deletions cut 10 bases from V and 0 bases from J, with 14 bases between. The V gene's germline CDR1 is MNHEY and CDR2 SVGAGI. In DNA form, the CDR3 reads TGTGCCACCCGGAGGGGCGGTAGCACAGATACGCAGTATTTT. This gives the protein CATRRGGSTDTQYF.

This clonotype was recorded many times. The chain has TRBV9 and TRBJ2-3; unclear D gene. Looked up from germline, CDR1 is SGDLS and CDR2 is YYNGEE. The CDR3 totals 12 residues. V was clipped by 4 bases and J by 3 bases, with 6 bases between them. The CDR3 sequence is CASSTRTDTQYF. The CDR3 DNA is TGTGCCAGCAGCACTCGAACAGATACGCAGTATTTT.

This clonotype was detected a few times. The chain has TRBV6-2 or TRBV6-3 and TRBJ1-1, with a tentative D call TRBD1 (6 bases). CDR1 and CDR2 (germline): MNHEY, SVGEGT. The CDR3 spans 13 residues. Between the trimmed V and J ends, which lost 8 bases and 3 bases, there was a span of 13 bases. The CDR3 nucleotides are TGTGCCAGCCAACGGGGGGCGGACACTGAAGCTTTCTTT. It translates to CASQRGADTEAFF.

This clonotype occurred a few times. The genes are TRBV7-9 and TRBJ1-1; D possibly corresponds to TRBD1 (5 bases). The germline V gene encodes CDR1 SEHNR and CDR2 FQNEAQ (reference sequence). V lost 3 bases and J lost 6, with 17 bases in between. The length of the CDR3 is 15 residues. Written as DNA, the CDR3 is TGTGCCAGCAGCTTCCTTTCCGGGGGTCGTCCTGAAGCTTTCTTT. It specifies CASSFLSGGRPEAFF.

The V and J genes are TRBV12-3 or TRBV12-4 and TRBJ2-4; D call uncertain. V dropped 3 bases and J dropped 4 bases, with 4 bases sitting between them. CDR3 length: 12 residues. The CDR3 coding sequence is TGTGCCAGCAGTTTGTCTAAAAACATTCAGTACTTC. It specifies CASSLSKNIQYF.

J is TRBJ2-1 and V is TRBV3-1, with D possibly being TRBD1 (6 bases). Germline CDR1 LGHDT, CDR2 YNNKEL (reference sequence). Trimming pared 3 bases from V and 9 bases from J, leaving 12 bases between. This CDR3 has 13 residues. The CDR3 loop is CASSHLDRFEQFF. The CDR3, as DNA: TGTGCCAGCAGCCACCTAGACAGGTTTGAGCAGTTCTTC.

This clonotype has a handful of counts. This chain joins TRBV5-1 and TRBJ1-6, with D possibly matching TRBD1 (6 bases). The V gene lost 7 bases and the J gene lost 10 bases, with 18 bases spanning the gap. This CDR3 has 14 residues. CDR1 SGHRS and CDR2 YFSETQ come from the germline V gene. The CDR3 here is CASDPGTPGSPLHF. CDR3 nucleotide sequence: TGCGCCAGCGACCCCGGGACACCCGGATCACCCCTCCACTTT.

This clonotype has more than one count but fewer than ten. The V call is TRBV28, the J call TRBJ2-7; D tentatively reads TRBD1 or TRBD2 (5 bases each). The germline V and J ends were trimmed by 2 bases and 4 bases, with 15 bases remaining between them. Germline V gives CDR1 MDHEN, CDR2 SYDVKM. CDR3 length: 15 residues. CDR3 coding DNA: TGTGCCAGCAGTTTAGGGGGTAATCCCCTTTACGAGCAGTACGTC. Its translation: CASSLGGNPLYEQYV.

This chain joins TRBV7-3 and TRBJ2-2; 7 bases are shared with TRBD1. This CDR3 contains 19 residues. Germline CDR1 and CDR2: SGHTA and FQGTGA. V shed 5 bases and J 4 bases; nucleotides not matched to a gene: 19. The chain's CDR3 is CASSPTGRGLAVGTGELFF. For the CDR3, the DNA is TGTGCCAGCAGCCCTACAGGAAGGGGGCTAGCTGTTGGCACCGGGGAGCTGTTTTTT.

The rearrangement uses TRBV20-1 and TRBJ1-5, with D possibly being TRBD1 (5 bases). V lost 3 bases and J 7 bases, leaving 10 bases between the germline ends. This CDR3 spans 12 amino acids. Germline V gene lookup returns CDR1 DFQATT and CDR2 SNEGSKA (reference sequence). The CDR3 sequence is CSASRGDQPQHF. The CDR3, as DNA: TGCAGTGCTAGTCGAGGGGACCAGCCCCAGCATTTT.

This chain uses TRBV20-1 with TRBJ2-1; D is unclear. In germline, CDR1 is DFQATT, CDR2 SNEGSKA (reference sequence). V gave up 1 base and J gave up 3 bases, with 13 bases separating them. This CDR3 has 15 residues. CDR3 DNA sequence: TGCAGTGCTAGAGGATCCAGTAAGGGCTACAATGAGCAGTTCTTC. It is translated as CSARGSSKGYNEQFF.

The J gene is TRBJ1-6, the V gene TRBV6-5; D is ambiguous. The CDR3 is made up of 14 amino acids. Trimming took off 9 bases at V and 0 bases at J, with 9 bases between the two ends. CDR1 and CDR2 (germline): MNHEY, SVGAGI. CDR3 in amino acids: CASRRSSYNSPLHF. CDR3 DNA: TGTGCCAGTAGGAGGAGCTCCTATAATTCACCCCTCCACTTT.

This clonotype was recorded a few times. The gene calls are TRBV15 and TRBJ1-5, with D possibly matching TRBD1 (5 bases). The CDR3 sequence is 15 residues long. V lost 5 bases and J lost 8, with 19 bases in between. In germline, CDR1 is LNHNV, CDR2 YYDKDF (reference sequence). CDR3 sequence: CATSPSAGTVEPQHF. CDR3 bases: TGTGCCACCAGCCCCAGCGCAGGGACTGTAGAGCCCCAGCATTTT.

This clonotype occurred once. The chain has TRBV18 and TRBJ1-6; D unresolved. Looked up from germline, CDR1 is KGHSH and CDR2 is LQKENI. Deletions cut 5 bases from V and 6 bases from J, with 17 bases between. The CDR3 is made up of 16 amino acids. The CDR3 sequence is CASSAVGPPGNSPLHF. CDR3 DNA sequence: TGTGCCAGCTCAGCGGTGGGTCCGCCGGGTAATTCACCCCTCCACTTT.

The chain's CDR3 is CAISGTGELFF. In DNA, the CDR3 is TGTGCCATCAGTGGCACCGGGGAGCTGTTTTTT. The V gene is TRBV10-3, the J gene TRBJ2-2; D ambiguous. The germline V gene has CDR1 ENHRY and CDR2 SYGVKD. Deletions cut 4 bases from V and 4 bases from J, with 1 base between. This CDR3 contains 11 residues.

The sample holds many counts of this clonotype. The chain carries TRBV21-1 and TRBJ2-7; TRBD1, the table's D call, was not compared with the DNA. TRBV21-1 is marked as a pseudogene. The CDR3 loop spans 15 amino acids. The CDR3 sequence is CASSSPGQDTYEQYV. In DNA, the CDR3 is TGTGCCAGCAGTTCGCCGGGACAGGATACCTACGAGCAGTACGTC.

This clonotype came up many times. The chain combines TRBV7-6 with TRBJ2-7; 8 bases match TRBD1. Germline trimming cut 1 base from V and 3 bases from J; bases unmatched to any gene: 5. CDR3 length equals 15 residues. CDR1 and CDR2 (germline): SGHVS, FNYEAQ. CDR3 nucleotides: TGTGCCAGCAGCTTAGACGGGACAGGTTTCTACGAGCAGTACTTC. Translated, it gives CASSLDGTGFYEQYF.

The chain uses TRBV5-1 and TRBJ1-6; D is uncertain. The CDR3 runs 16 residues. V was trimmed by 2 bases and J by 5 bases, leaving 14 bases between them. Germline CDR1 is SGHRS and CDR2 is YFSETQ. CDR3 coding DNA: TGCGCCAGCAGCTTAGACTCCACTGACAATAATTCACCCCTCCACTTT. This encodes CASSLDSTDNNSPLHF.

V usage is TRBV7-6 and J usage is TRBJ1-4; 9 bases line up with TRBD1. Losses at the gene ends were 4 bases for V and 13 bases for J; bases not matched to a gene: 7. The CDR3 covers 13 residues. Germline loops: CDR1 SGHVS, CDR2 FNYEAQ. CDR3 in amino acids: CASSSSGQGRLFF. The CDR3 coding sequence is TGTGCCAGCAGCTCTAGCGGACAGGGGCGACTGTTTTTT.

This clonotype was detected only a few times. The V gene is TRBV13, the J gene TRBJ2-3, with 12 bases lining up with TRBD2. This CDR3 has 14 amino acids. Trimming cost V 3 bases and J 8 bases; bases outside gene matches: 3. Germline V gene sequence: CDR1 PRHDT, CDR2 FYEKMQ (reference sequence). CDR3: CASSFGLAGSTQYF. CDR3 DNA sequence: TGTGCCAGCAGCTTCGGACTAGCGGGGAGTACGCAGTATTTT.

V and J are TRBV4-1 and TRBJ2-3, with D perhaps given as TRBD1 or TRBD2 (5 bases each). Trimming removed 4 bases at V and 0 bases at J, with 8 bases between. This CDR3 contains 14 residues. CDR1 is MGHRA and CDR2 is YSYEKL in the germline V gene. The CDR3 DNA reads as TGCGCCAGCAGCCTGTGGGGGAGCACAGATACGCAGTATTTT. It specifies CASSLWGSTDTQYF.

This rearrangement joins TRBV7-2 to TRBJ2-3; 12 bases match TRBD2. The length of the CDR3 is 17 residues. The V gene end was trimmed by 5 bases and the J gene end by 3 bases; junction bases not matched to a gene: 9. Germline values: CDR1 SGHTA, CDR2 FQGNSA. The DNA of the CDR3 is TGTGCCAGCAGCAGGCTAGCGGGGGGGCTGGGGACAGATACGCAGTATTTT. It codes for CASSRLAGGLGTDTQYF.

The V gene is TRBV10-3, the J gene TRBJ2-4, with D possibly being TRBD2 (5 bases). From germline, CDR1 is ENHRY and CDR2 SYGVKD. The CDR3 is made up of 14 amino acids. The CDR3 protein is CALTPFGERDIQYF. CDR3 DNA: TGTGCACTCACCCCCTTTGGGGAGCGAGACATTCAGTACTTC.

This clonotype was seen only a few times. J is TRBJ2-3 and V is TRBV7-2; the D gene is possibly TRBD2 (7 bases). Germline loops: CDR1 SGHTA, CDR2 FQGNSA. This CDR3 contains 14 residues. The V end lost 8 bases, the J end lost 7 bases, and 19 bases lay between the germline ends. DNA for the CDR3: TGTGCCAGCGCCTCACCGGGGGGCGGAAATACGCAGTATTTT. It specifies CASASPGGGNTQYF.

The gene calls are TRBV20-1 and TRBJ1-5; D is undetermined. Trimming took off 6 bases at V and 5 bases at J, with 14 bases between the two ends. From germline, CDR1 is DFQATT and CDR2 SNEGSKA (reference sequence). The CDR3 sequence is 13 residues long. The CDR3 nucleotides read TGCAGTGCCCGCCGTAGAGGGCATCAGCCCCAGCATTTT. Protein sequence: CSARRRGHQPQHF.

This clonotype has just one count. CDR3 residues: CASSPGQGPEGLFF. CDR3 in DNA: TGTGCCAGCTCACCGGGACAGGGCCCTGAGGGACTGTTTTTT. The chain joins TRBV18 to TRBJ1-4, with 9 bases fitting TRBD1. Germline lookup yields CDR1 KGHSH and CDR2 LQKENI. V dropped 3 bases and J dropped 13; count of bases not matched to a gene: 9. This CDR3 has 14 residues.